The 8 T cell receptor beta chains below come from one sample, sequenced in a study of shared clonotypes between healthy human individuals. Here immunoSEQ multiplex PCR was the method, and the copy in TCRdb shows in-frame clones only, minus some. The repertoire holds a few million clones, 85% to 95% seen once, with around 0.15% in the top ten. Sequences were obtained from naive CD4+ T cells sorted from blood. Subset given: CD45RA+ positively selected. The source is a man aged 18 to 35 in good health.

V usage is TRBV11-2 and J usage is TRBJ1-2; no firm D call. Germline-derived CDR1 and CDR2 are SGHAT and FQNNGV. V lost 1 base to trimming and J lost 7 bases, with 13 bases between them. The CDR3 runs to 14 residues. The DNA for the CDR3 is TGTGCCAGCAGCTTAGGAGGTGGGCCGTCTGGCTACACCTTC. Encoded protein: CASSLGGGPSGYTF. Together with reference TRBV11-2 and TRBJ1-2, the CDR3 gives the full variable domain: EAGVAQSPRYKIIEKRQSVAFWCNPISGHATLYWYQQILGQGPKLLIQFQNNGVVDDSQLPKDRFSAERLKGVDSTLKIQPAKLEDSAVYLCASSLGGGPSGYTFGSGTRLTVV.

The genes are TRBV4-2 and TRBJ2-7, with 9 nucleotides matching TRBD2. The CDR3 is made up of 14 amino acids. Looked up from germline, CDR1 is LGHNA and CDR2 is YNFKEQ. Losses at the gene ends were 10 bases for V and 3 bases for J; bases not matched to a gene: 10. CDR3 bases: TGTGCCAACGCGGGGGCTAGCGGGATCTACGAGCAGTACTTC. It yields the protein CANAGASGIYEQYF.

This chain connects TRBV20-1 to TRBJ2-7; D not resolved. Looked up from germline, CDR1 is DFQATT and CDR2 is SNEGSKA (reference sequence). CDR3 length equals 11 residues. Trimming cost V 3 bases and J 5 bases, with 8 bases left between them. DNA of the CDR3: TGCAGTGCTAGTTTGGTTGACGAGCAGTACTTC. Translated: CSASLVDEQYF.

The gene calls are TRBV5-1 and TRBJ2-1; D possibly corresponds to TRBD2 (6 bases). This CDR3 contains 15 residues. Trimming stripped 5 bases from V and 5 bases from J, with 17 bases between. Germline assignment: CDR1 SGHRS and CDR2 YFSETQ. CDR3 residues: CASSSAGSGNNEQFF. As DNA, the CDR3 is TGCGCCAGCAGTTCTGCGGGATCGGGGAACAATGAGCAGTTCTTC.

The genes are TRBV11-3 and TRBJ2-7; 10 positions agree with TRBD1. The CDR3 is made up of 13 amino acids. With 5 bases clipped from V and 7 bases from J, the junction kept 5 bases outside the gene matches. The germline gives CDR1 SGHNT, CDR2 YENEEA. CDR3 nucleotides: TGTGCCAGCAGCATTGACAGGGGGCGAGAGCAGTACTTC. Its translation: CASSIDRGREQYF. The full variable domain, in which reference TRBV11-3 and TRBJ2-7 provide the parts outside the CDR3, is EAGVVQSPRYKIIEKKQPVAFWCNPISGHNTLYWYLQNLGQGPELLIRYENEEAVDDSQLPKDRFSAERLKGVDSTLKIQPAELGDSAVYLCASSIDRGREQYFGPGTRLTVT.

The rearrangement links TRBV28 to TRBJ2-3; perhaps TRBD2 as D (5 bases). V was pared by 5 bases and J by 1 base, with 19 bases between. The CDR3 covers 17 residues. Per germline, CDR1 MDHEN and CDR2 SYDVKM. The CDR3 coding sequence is TGTGCCAGCAGTCCCCATTCCGGGAAAGAGGGCACAGATACGCAGTATTTT. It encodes CASSPHSGKEGTDTQYF.

The CDR3 DNA follows: TGTGCCAGCATCAGGACTAGCGGGAGTCCTTGGCAGTTCTTC. It codes for CASIRTSGSPWQFF. The chain joins TRBV2 to TRBJ2-1; 13 bases align to TRBD2. The CDR3 has 14 amino acids. The germline V gene encodes CDR1 SNHLY and CDR2 FYNNEI. Trimming cost V 7 bases and J 12 bases; bases outside gene matches: 9.

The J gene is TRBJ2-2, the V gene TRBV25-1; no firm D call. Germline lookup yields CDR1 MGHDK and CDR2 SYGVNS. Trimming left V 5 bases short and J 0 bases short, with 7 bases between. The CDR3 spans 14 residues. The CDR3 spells CASSSASNTGELFF. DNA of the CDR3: TGTGCCAGCAGTAGCGCCTCGAACACCGGGGAGCTGTTTTTT.